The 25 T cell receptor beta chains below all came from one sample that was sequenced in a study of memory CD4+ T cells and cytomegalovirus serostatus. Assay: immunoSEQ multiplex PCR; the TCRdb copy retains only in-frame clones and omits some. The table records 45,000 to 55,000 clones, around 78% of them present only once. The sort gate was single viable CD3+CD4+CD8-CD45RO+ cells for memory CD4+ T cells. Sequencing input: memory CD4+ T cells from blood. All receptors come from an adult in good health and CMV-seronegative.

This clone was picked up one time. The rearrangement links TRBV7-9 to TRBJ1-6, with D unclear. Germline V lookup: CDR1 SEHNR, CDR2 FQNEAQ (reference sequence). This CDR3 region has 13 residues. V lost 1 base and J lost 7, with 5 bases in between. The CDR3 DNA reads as TGTGCCAGCAGCTTAGACGTGAATTCACCCCTCCACTTT. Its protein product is CASSLDVNSPLHF. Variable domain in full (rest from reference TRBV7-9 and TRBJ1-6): DTGVSQNPRHKITKRGQNVTFRCDPISEHNRLYWYRQTLGQGPEFLTYFQNEAQLEKSRLLSDRFSAERPKGSFSTLEIQRTEQGDSAMYLCASSLDVNSPLHFGNGTRLTVT.

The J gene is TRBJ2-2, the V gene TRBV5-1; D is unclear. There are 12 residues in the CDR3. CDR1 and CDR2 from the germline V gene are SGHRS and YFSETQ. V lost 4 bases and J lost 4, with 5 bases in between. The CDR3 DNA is TGCGCCAGCAGCACCCGCACCGGGGAGCTGTTTTTT. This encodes CASSTRTGELFF.

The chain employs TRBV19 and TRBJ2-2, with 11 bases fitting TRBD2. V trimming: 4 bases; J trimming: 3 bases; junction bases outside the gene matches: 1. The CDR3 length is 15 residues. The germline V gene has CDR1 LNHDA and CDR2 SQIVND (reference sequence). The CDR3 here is CASSKLAGDTGELFF. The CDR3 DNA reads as TGTGCCAGTAGTAAACTAGCGGGGGACACCGGGGAGCTGTTTTTT. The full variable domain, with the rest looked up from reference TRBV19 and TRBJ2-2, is DGGITQSPKYLFRKEGQNVTLSCEQNLNHDAMYWYRQDPGQGLRLIYYSQIVNDFQKGDIAEGYSVSREKKESFPLTVTSAQKNPTAFYLCASSKLAGDTGELFFGEGSRLTVL.

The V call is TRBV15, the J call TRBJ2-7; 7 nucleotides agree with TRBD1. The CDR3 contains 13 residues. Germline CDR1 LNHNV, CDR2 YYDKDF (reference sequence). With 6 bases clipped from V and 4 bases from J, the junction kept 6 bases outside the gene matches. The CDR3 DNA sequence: TGTGCCACCAGACGGGACAGAGTTTACGAGCAGTACTTC. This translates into CATRRDRVYEQYF.

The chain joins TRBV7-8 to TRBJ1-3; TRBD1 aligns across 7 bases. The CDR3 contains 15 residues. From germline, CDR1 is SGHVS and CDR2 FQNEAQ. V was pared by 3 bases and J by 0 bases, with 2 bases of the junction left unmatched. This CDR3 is CASSFYRGSGNTIYF. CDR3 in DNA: TGTGCCAGCAGCTTTTACAGGGGCTCTGGAAACACCATATATTTT.

Here the CDR3 reads CASSSQTGSAEKLFF. DNA for the CDR3: TGTGCCAGCAGCTCCCAGACAGGGTCGGCTGAAAAACTGTTTTTT. This chain joins TRBV7-6 and TRBJ1-4, with 7 bases identical to TRBD1. Germline V gene sequence: CDR1 SGHVS, CDR2 FNYEAQ. This CDR3 comprises 15 residues. With V trimmed by 4 bases and J by 7 bases, 9 bases remained unmatched.

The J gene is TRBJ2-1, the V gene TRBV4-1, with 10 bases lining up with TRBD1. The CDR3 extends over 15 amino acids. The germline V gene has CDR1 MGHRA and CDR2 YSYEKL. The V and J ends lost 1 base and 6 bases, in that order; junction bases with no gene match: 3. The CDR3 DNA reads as TGCGCCAGCAGCCAAGTGTGGACAGGGGGCAATGAGCAGTTCTTC. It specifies CASSQVWTGGNEQFF.

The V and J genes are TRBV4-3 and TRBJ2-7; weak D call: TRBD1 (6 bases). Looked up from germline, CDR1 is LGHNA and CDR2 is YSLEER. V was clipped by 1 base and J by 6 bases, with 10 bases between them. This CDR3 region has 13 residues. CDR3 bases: TGCGCCAGCAGCCAAGGGACAGCAACCGAGCAGTACTTC. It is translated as CASSQGTATEQYF.

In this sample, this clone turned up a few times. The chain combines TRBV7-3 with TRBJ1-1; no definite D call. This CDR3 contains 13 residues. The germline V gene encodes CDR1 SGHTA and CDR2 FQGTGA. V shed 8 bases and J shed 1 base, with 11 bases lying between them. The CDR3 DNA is TGTGCCAGCCGGGGTCTCGCGAACACTGAAGCTTTCTTT. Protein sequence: CASRGLANTEAFF.

DNA for the CDR3: TGTGCCAGCAGCGTTGACAGGGAGCAAGGGTCCTATAATTCACCCCTCCACTTT. Its protein product is CASSVDREQGSYNSPLHF. The chain recombines TRBV9 with TRBJ1-6; the match to TRBD1 covers 7 bases. The CDR3 has 18 amino acids. CDR1 is SGDLS, CDR2 YYNGEE, per germline. V shed 2 bases and J 1 base; nucleotides not matched to a gene: 9.

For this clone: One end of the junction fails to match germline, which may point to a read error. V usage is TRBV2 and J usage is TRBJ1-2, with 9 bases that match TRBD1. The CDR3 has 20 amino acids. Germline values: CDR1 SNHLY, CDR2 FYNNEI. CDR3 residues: CAGSLTSSVWGQGSNYGYTF. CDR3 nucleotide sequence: TGTGCCGGCAGCCTTACATCATCTGTATGGGGACAGGGCTCTAACTATGGCTACACCTTC.

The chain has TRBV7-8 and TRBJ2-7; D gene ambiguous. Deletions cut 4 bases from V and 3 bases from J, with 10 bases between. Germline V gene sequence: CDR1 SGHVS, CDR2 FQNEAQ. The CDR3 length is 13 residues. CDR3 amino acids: CASSSPNVYEQYF. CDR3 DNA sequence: TGTGCCAGCAGCTCCCCCAACGTCTACGAGCAGTACTTC.

The CDR3 region is CASSPGHGPLHF. The CDR3 DNA follows: TGTGCCAGTAGTCCAGGGCACGGGCCCCTCCACTTT. The J gene is TRBJ1-6, the V gene TRBV19; possible D gene TRBD1, 5 bases. Trimming removed 5 bases from V and 13 bases from J, with 12 bases in between. CDR3 length: 12 residues. The germline V gene encodes CDR1 LNHDA and CDR2 SQIVND (reference sequence).

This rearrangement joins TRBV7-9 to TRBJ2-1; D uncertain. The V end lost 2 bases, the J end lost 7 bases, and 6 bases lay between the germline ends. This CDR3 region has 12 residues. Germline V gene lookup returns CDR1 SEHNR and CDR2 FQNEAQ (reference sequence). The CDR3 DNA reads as TGTGCCAGCAGCTTATCTAAAAATGAGCAGTTCTTC. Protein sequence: CASSLSKNEQFF.

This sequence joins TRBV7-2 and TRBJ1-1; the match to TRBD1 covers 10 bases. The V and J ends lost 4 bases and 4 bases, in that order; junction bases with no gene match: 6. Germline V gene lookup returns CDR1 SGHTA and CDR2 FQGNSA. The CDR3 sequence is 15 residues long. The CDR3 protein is CASSWDRGLRTEAFF. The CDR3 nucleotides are TGTGCCAGCAGCTGGGACAGGGGTTTGCGCACTGAAGCTTTCTTT.

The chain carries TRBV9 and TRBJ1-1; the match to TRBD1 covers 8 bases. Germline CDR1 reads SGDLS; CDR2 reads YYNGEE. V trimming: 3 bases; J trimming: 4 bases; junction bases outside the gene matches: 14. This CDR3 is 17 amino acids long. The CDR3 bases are TGTGCCAGCAGCGAGGGTACAGGGGGTAAAGGGACCACTGAAGCTTTCTTT. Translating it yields CASSEGTGGKGTTEAFF.

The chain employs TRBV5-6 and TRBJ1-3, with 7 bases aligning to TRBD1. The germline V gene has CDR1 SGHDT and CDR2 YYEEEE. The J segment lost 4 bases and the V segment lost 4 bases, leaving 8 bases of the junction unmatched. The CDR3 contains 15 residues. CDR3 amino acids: CASSRVQGGGNTIYF. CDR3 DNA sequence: TGTGCCAGCAGCCGTGTCCAGGGGGGAGGAAACACCATATATTTT. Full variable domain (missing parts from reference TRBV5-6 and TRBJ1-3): DAGVTQSPTHLIKTRGQQVTLRCSPKSGHDTVSWYQQALGQGPQFIFQYYEEEERQRGNFPDRFSGHQFPNYSSELNVNALLLGDSALYLCASSRVQGGGNTIYFGEGSWLTVV.

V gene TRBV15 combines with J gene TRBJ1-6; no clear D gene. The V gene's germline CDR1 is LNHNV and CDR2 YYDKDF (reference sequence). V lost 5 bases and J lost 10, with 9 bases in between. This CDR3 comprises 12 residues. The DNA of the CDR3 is TGTGCCACCAGCTCGTCGGAATCACCCCTCCACTTT. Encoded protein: CATSSSESPLHF. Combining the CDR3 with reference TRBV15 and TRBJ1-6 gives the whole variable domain DAMVIQNPRYQVTQFGKPVTLSCSQTLNHNVMYWYQQKSSQAPKLLFHYYDKDFNNEADTPDNFQSRRPNTSFCFLDIRSPGLGDTAMYLCATSSSESPLHFGNGTRLTVT.

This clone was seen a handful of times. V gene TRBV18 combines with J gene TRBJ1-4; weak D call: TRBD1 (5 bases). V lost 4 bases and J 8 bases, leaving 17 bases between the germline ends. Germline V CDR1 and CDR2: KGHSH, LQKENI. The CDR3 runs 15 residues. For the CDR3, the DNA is TGTGCCAGCTCACGGGACGCAGGACCGGGAGAAAAACTGTTTTTT. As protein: CASSRDAGPGEKLFF.

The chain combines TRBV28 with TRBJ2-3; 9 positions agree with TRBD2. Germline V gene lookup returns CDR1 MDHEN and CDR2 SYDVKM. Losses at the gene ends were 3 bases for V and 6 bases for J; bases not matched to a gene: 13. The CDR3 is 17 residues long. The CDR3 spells CASSFNGAGGQADTQYF. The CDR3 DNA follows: TGTGCCAGCAGTTTTAATGGGGCGGGGGGGCAGGCGGATACGCAGTATTTT.

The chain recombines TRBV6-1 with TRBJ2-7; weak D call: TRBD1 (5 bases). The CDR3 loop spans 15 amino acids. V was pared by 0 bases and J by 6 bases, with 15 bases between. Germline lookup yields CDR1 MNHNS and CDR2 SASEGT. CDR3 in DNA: TGTGCCAGCAGTGAAGCCAGGGCAGGGTTCAGCGAGCAGTACTTC. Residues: CASSEARAGFSEQYF.

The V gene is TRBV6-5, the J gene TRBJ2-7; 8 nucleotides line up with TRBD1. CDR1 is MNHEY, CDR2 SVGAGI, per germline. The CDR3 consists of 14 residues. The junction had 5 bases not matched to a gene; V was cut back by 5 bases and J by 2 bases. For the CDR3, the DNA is TGTGCCAGCAGTCTACAGGGGGTACCCTACGAGCAGTACTTC. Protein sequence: CASSLQGVPYEQYF.

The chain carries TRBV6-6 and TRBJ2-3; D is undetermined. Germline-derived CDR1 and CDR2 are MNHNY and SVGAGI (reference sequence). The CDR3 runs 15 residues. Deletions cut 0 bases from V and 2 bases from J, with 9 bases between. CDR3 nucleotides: TGTGCCAGCAGTTACTCGATTCCAGACACAGATACGCAGTATTTT. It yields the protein CASSYSIPDTDTQYF.

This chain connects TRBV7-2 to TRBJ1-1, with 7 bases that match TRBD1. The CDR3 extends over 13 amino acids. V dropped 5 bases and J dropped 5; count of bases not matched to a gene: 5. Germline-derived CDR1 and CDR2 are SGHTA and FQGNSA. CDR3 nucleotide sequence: TGTGCCAGCAGCGAACAACAGGGGACTGAAGCTTTCTTT. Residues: CASSEQQGTEAFF.

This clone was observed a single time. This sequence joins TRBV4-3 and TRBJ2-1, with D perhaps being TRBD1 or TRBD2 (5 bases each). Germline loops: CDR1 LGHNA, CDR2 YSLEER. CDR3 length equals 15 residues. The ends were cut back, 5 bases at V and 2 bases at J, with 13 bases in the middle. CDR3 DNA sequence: TGCGCCAGCAGCACCCGGGACGGGCCCTACAATGAGCAGTTCTTC. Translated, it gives CASSTRDGPYNEQFF.